The 10 T cell receptor beta chains given below trace back to one sample, sequenced in a study of blood T cell repertoires in COVID-19. Clones were sequenced by immunoSEQ multiplex PCR, and TCRdb holds only the in-frame ones, with some missing. Among 72,000 or so clones, roughly three quarters were seen once, and the ten largest hold about 9.1%. The sequenced sample consisted of peripheral blood. The receptors derive from a human donor in a cohort sampled during active COVID-19.

V is TRBV7-2 and J is TRBJ2-5; 7 bases are shared with TRBD2. The germline gives CDR1 SGHTA, CDR2 FQGNSA. The CDR3 has 14 residues. V was clipped by 4 bases and J by 4 bases; unmatched bases: 6. The CDR3 DNA follows: TGTGCCAGCAGCTACTCTAGCGGCGGAGAGACCCAGTACTTC. This encodes CASSYSSGGETQYF.

The genes are TRBV30 and TRBJ1-1; tentative D call: TRBD1 (5 bases). The CDR3 consists of 13 residues. V shed 2 bases and J shed 1 base, with 8 bases lying between them. Germline loops: CDR1 GTSNPN, CDR2 SVGIG (reference sequence). CDR3 sequence: CAWSIDRNTEAFF. The CDR3 coding sequence is TGTGCCTGGAGTATCGACAGGAACACTGAAGCTTTCTTT.

The chain recombines TRBV19 with TRBJ2-7; 9 nucleotides match TRBD1. V lost 5 bases to trimming and J lost 4 bases; unmatched junction nucleotides: 9. This CDR3 region has 15 residues. Germline CDR1 LNHDA, CDR2 SQIVND (reference sequence). CDR3: CASSVILGQGYEQYF. The CDR3 nucleotides are TGTGCCAGTAGTGTCATCCTCGGACAGGGGTACGAGCAGTACTTC. The entire variable domain, with the rest obtained from reference TRBV19 and TRBJ2-7, is as follows: DGGITQSPKYLFRKEGQNVTLSCEQNLNHDAMYWYRQDPGQGLRLIYYSQIVNDFQKGDIAEGYSVSREKKESFPLTVTSAQKNPTAFYLCASSVILGQGYEQYFGPGTRLTVT.

The V call is TRBV19, the J call TRBJ1-1; D remains ambiguous. CDR1 and CDR2 from the germline V gene are LNHDA and SQIVND (reference sequence). The length of the CDR3 is 15 residues. V was pared by 1 base and J by 0 bases, with 9 bases between. The CDR3 DNA sequence: TGTGCCAGTAGTATAGGGCGGTTCATGAACACTGAAGCTTTCTTT. Residues: CASSIGRFMNTEAFF.

The chain links TRBV29-1 to TRBJ1-2, with D tentatively TRBD1 (5 bases). This CDR3 region has 12 residues. Germline V lookup: CDR1 SQVTM, CDR2 ANQGSEA. V gave up 6 bases and J gave up 0 bases, with 8 bases separating them. The CDR3 protein is CSVDSPNYGYTF. In DNA form, the CDR3 reads TGCAGCGTAGACAGTCCTAACTATGGCTACACCTTC.

The chain carries TRBV6-5 and TRBJ1-1; no clear D gene. From germline, CDR1 is MNHEY and CDR2 SVGAGI. V was trimmed by 8 bases and J by 1 base, leaving 8 bases between them. There are 12 residues in the CDR3. The CDR3 sequence is CASWEGNTEAFF. The CDR3, as DNA: TGTGCCAGCTGGGAGGGGAACACTGAAGCTTTCTTT.

V gene TRBV4-1 combines with J gene TRBJ2-7; 8 bases are a match to TRBD1. With 1 base clipped from V and 2 bases from J, the junction kept 10 bases outside the gene matches. This CDR3 comprises 17 residues. Germline V gene data show CDR1 as MGHRA and CDR2 as YSYEKL. Here the CDR3 DNA reads TGCGCCAGCAGCCAAGGTCTAGTTAGGACAGGGACCTACGAGCAGTACTTC. This gives the protein CASSQGLVRTGTYEQYF.

The chain recombines TRBV3-1 (or the pseudogene TRBV3-2) with TRBJ1-4, with D possibly TRBD1 on 5 matching bases. V was clipped by 4 bases and J by 6 bases, with 12 bases between them. This CDR3 contains 14 residues. In germline, CDR1 is LGHDT, CDR2 YNNKEL (reference sequence). This CDR3 is CASSPGRGDEKLFF. DNA for the CDR3: TGTGCCAGCAGCCCGGGGAGGGGAGATGAAAAACTGTTTTTT.

The chain combines TRBV7-2 with TRBJ2-7, with TRBD2 identical over 7 bases. This CDR3 spans 13 amino acids. Germline assignment: CDR1 SGHTA and CDR2 FQGNSA. The junction had 2 bases not matched to a gene; V was cut back by 1 base and J by 5 bases. The CDR3 region has the DNA TGTGCCAGCAGCTTAGGGGGAGGGGACGAGCAGTACTTC. Its protein product is CASSLGGGDEQYF.

The V call is TRBV6-2 or TRBV6-3, the J call TRBJ2-6; the D is unclear. The germline gives CDR1 MNHEY, CDR2 SVGEGT. V lost 0 bases to trimming and J lost 0 bases, with 18 bases between them. This CDR3 region has 20 residues. CDR3 sequence reads: CASSYSTAREDISGANVLTF. Here the CDR3 DNA reads TGTGCCAGCAGTTACTCCACCGCCCGAGAGGATATCTCTGGGGCCAACGTCCTGACTTTC.